The text below deals with one T cell receptor (beta chain). What it recognizes is unknown. At testing, patients were 2 to 39 years old, with reduced naive and increased memory T-cell proportions. Amplification used 52 TRBV primers and 13 TRBJ primers. Generated by immunoSEQ multiplex PCR, the TCRdb table keeps only in-frame clones and is missing some. The repertoire holds 20,000 to 25,000 clones, with approximately 93% as singletons. This entry comes from a study of regulatory T cells. CDR1 MDHEN and CDR2 SYDVKM come from the germline V gene. The ends lost 4 bases at V and 3 bases at J; junction bases unmatched: 16. The CDR3 consists of 18 residues. Whole-study results and caveats: Skewed V and J usage and few unique V-J pairs marked patient repertoires, most in Tregs.

This rearrangement joins TRBV28 to TRBJ2-7; 9 bases agree with TRBD1. This receptor was obtained from a child aged 2-15 years with CD3G deficiency. The specimen was CD8+ T cells sorted from blood. The CDR3 sequence: CASSSSAGGTGTHYEQYF. The CDR3 region has the DNA TGTGCCAGCAGTTCGTCGGCCGGGGGGACAGGGACCCACTACGAGCAGTACTTC.